These T cell receptor beta chains were read from a single sample in a study of CD8+CD57+ T cells in acquired aplastic anemia. MiXCR was run by TCRdb on the reads, yielding one entry per CDR3 protein. Altogether 300,000 or so distinct CDR3 sequences are present, under 65% being singletons, with the ten largest covering 1.3%. The sequenced sample consisted of sorted CD4+, CD8+, or CD8+CD57+ T cells (not recorded which) from PBMCs. These receptors all stem from a human donor with aplastic anemia. CDR3s include the opening cysteine and the closing phenylalanine or tryptophan. D genes are given only for firm matches. For some rows the clone size is stated as once, few or many, or as a class when expanded; others skip it.

V gene	clone size	J gene	D gene	CDR3 protein	CDR3 DNA
TRBV20-1	few	TRBJ2-1	.	CSASTGDEQFF	TGCAGTGCTAGTACGGGGGATGAGCAGTTCTTC
TRBV2	.	TRBJ2-7	TRBD1	CASSVDRLGTGDEQYF	TGTGCCAGCAGTGTTGATAGGTTAGGGACAGGCGACGAGCAGTACTTC
TRBV10-2	.	TRBJ1-2	.	CASSVVGGAGGYTF	TGCGCCAGCAGTGTGGTGGGGGGAGCTGGCGGCTACACCTTC
TRBV19	.	TRBJ2-1	.	CASSILGLSYNEQFF	TGTGCCAGTAGTATTCTAGGGCTGAGCTACAATGAGCAGTTCTTC
TRBV19	.	TRBJ1-2	.	CASSLGTRDGGYTF	TGTGCCAGTAGTTTGGGGACGAGGGACGGCGGCTACACCTTC
TRBV5-4	once	TRBJ1-1	.	CASSLVGRVNTEAFF	TGTGCCAGCAGCTTGGTGGGCAGGGTTAACACTGAAGCTTTCTTT
TRBV20-1	.	TRBJ2-7	.	CSARVKGSYEQYF	TGCAGTGCTAGAGTGAAGGGCTCCTACGAGCAGTACTTC
TRBV4-1	many	TRBJ2-7	.	CASSQASTFRYEQYF	TGCGCCAGCAGCCAAGCGAGTACGTTTCGTTACGAGCAGTACTTC
TRBV24-1	.	TRBJ2-1	.	CATSDLLGPSGSYNEQFF	TGTGCCACCAGTGATTTGCTGGGTCCCTCGGGCTCCTACAATGAGCAGTTCTTC
TRBV9	many	TRBJ1-2	.	CASSDTPGNYGYTF	TGTGCCAGCAGCGACACCCCGGGGAACTATGGCTACACCTTC
TRBV5-1	once	TRBJ2-1	TRBD2	CASSQAGGDTQFF	TGCGCCAGCAGTCAAGCGGGAGGAGATACGCAGTTCTTC
TRBV25-1	once	TRBJ2-7	.	CASRGGQIGSEQYF	TGTGCCAGCCGAGGAGGGCAAATTGGGAGCGAGCAGTACTTC
TRBV7-8	few	TRBJ2-7	TRBD1	CASSGQTGGSYEQYF	TGTGCCAGCAGCGGGCAGACAGGGGGCAGCTACGAGCAGTACTTC
TRBV20-1	.	TRBJ2-7	.	CSAREGQGSHEQYF	TGCAGTGCTAGAGAGGGGCAGGGTAGCCACGAGCAGTACTTC
TRBV20-1	.	TRBJ2-3	.	CSASLLAFTDTQYF	TGCAGTGCTAGCCTTCTAGCGTTCACAGATACGCAGTATTTT
TRBV6-6	many	TRBJ1-1	.	CASRFVEGATEAFF	TGTGCCAGCCGGTTCGTGGAAGGGGCCACTGAAGCTTTCTTT
TRBV3-1	many	TRBJ2-3	TRBD2	CASSLLASTDTQYF	TGTGCCAGCAGCCTACTAGCGAGCACAGATACGCAGTATTTT
TRBV4-2	.	TRBJ2-7	.	CASSQGALTYEQYF	TGTGCCAGCAGCCAAGGGGCGCTTACCTACGAGCAGTACTTC
TRBV10-3	.	TRBJ2-7	.	CAIASQGAYEQYF	TGTGCCATCGCGAGTCAGGGCGCCTACGAGCAGTACTTC
TRBV2	.	TRBJ2-3	.	CASSVVRWVDTQYF	TGTGCCAGCAGTGTTGTACGGTGGGTAGATACGCAGTATTTT
TRBV2	.	TRBJ1-5	.	CASSEAYQIPNQPQHF	TGTGCCAGCAGTGAAGCTTACCAGATCCCGAATCAGCCCCAGCATTTT
TRBV19	.	TRBJ2-1	.	CAIPPHNEQFF	TGTGCCATCCCCCCCCACAATGAGCAGTTCTTC
TRBV10-3	many	TRBJ1-2	.	CAIRWTALNYGYTF	TGTGCCATCAGATGGACAGCTCTTAACTATGGCTACACCTTC
TRBV5-7	.	TRBJ1-1	.	CASSLAVVGIEAFF	TGTGCCAGCAGCTTGGCGGTGGTGGGCATTGAAGCTTTCTTT
TRBV7-9	many	TRBJ2-1	TRBD1	CASSRSGAPGQGNEQFF	TGTGCCAGCAGTCGCTCCGGGGCCCCGGGACAGGGCAATGAGCAGTTCTTC
TRBV24-1	.	TRBJ2-1	TRBD2	CATSETSGIIDEQFF	TGTGCCACCAGTGAGACTAGCGGGATTATCGATGAGCAGTTCTTC
TRBV6-5	.	TRBJ2-7	TRBD1	CASKTGGYEQYF	TGTGCCAGCAAGACAGGGGGTTACGAGCAGTACTTC
TRBV7-2	.	TRBJ1-1	.	CASSFLGGGAEAFF	TGTGCCAGCAGCTTTTTAGGGGGGGGAGCTGAAGCTTTCTTT
TRBV10-3	.	TRBJ1-2	TRBD1	CAISTGAVYGYTF	TGTGCCATCAGTACAGGGGCCGTCTATGGCTACACCTTC
TRBV10-3	.	TRBJ1-2	.	CAISDGQVNYGYTF	TGTGCCATCAGTGACGGGCAGGTTAACTATGGCTACACCTTC
TRBV6-6	.	TRBJ1-5	.	CASSLAGGQETQHF	TGTGCCAGCAGCTTAGCGGGGGGGCAAGAGACCCAGCATTTT
TRBV7-6	many	TRBJ2-4	.	CASSLTAGTKNIQYF	TGTGCCAGCAGCTTAACAGCAGGGACCAAAAACATTCAGTACTTC
TRBV19	once	TRBJ1-2	.	CASSIDGRRNYGYTF	TGTGCCAGTAGTATAGACGGCAGACGTAACTATGGCTACACCTTC
TRBV5-8	few	TRBJ1-3	.	CASSFADVNTIYF	TGTGCCAGCAGCTTTGCGGATGTGAACACCATATATTTT
TRBV19	.	TRBJ2-6	TRBD1	CASSTRTGTGANVLTF	TGTGCCAGTAGTACCCGGACAGGGACTGGGGCCAACGTCCTGACTTTC
TRBV11-2	many	TRBJ2-7	.	CASSLDIGRPSYEQYF	TGTGCCAGCAGCTTAGATATCGGGAGACCCTCCTACGAGCAGTACTTC
TRBV5-8	many	TRBJ1-1	.	CASSLNAGNTEAFF	TGTGCCAGCAGCTTGAACGCGGGTAACACTGAAGCTTTCTTT
TRBV7-6	.	TRBJ2-1	TRBD1	CASSLATGGPHF	TGTGCCAGCAGCTTAGCAACAGGGGGACCCCACTTC
TRBV2	.	TRBJ2-3	TRBD2	CASKRRGLAGGADTQYF	TGTGCCAGCAAGCGAAGGGGACTAGCGGGGGGAGCAGATACGCAGTATTTT
TRBV2	.	TRBJ1-1	.	CASSEGRTGNTEAFF	TGTGCCAGCAGTGAAGGACGGACGGGGAACACTGAAGCTTTCTTT
TRBV19	.	TRBJ1-2	TRBD1	CASRSQGIEDGYTF	TGTGCCAGTAGATCACAGGGGATTGAAGATGGCTACACCTTC
TRBV29-1	few	TRBJ2-7	TRBD1	CSVAPGQGAYEQYF	TGCAGCGTTGCCCCGGGACAGGGAGCCTACGAGCAGTACTTC
TRBV2	once	TRBJ2-1	.	CASRETYPLVDEQFF	TGTGCCAGCAGGGAGACCTACCCCTTAGTGGATGAGCAGTTCTTC
TRBV13	many	TRBJ1-1	.	CASSLAGLSEAFF	TGTGCCAGCAGCTTAGCAGGGTTGTCTGAAGCTTTCTTT
TRBV7-9	many	TRBJ2-5	.	CASSFVEVAQETQYF	TGTGCCAGCAGCTTTGTCGAGGTGGCCCAAGAGACCCAGTACTTC
TRBV2	.	TRBJ2-7	.	CASHLVHEQYF	TGTGCCAGCCACCTAGTCCACGAGCAGTACTTC
TRBV5-4	.	TRBJ1-2	TRBD1	CASRPWGTASIYGYTF	TGTGCCAGCAGGCCGTGGGGGACAGCGTCCATTTATGGCTACACCTTC
TRBV29-1	.	TRBJ2-1	TRBD2	CSVEDGLAVADEQFF	TGCAGCGTTGAAGATGGGCTAGCGGTGGCGGATGAGCAGTTCTTC
TRBV9	.	TRBJ2-7	.	CASSVGGGGLGGQYF	TGTGCCAGCAGCGTAGGGGGTGGTGGGCTCGGCGGGCAGTACTTC
TRBV24-1	few	TRBJ2-1	.	CATSDLDRDYNEQFF	TGTGCCACCAGTGATCTGGACAGAGACTACAATGAGCAGTTCTTC
TRBV5-1	.	TRBJ2-7	.	CASSLDQGTYEQYF	TGTGCCAGCAGCTTGGACCAGGGTACTTACGAGCAGTACTTC
TRBV25-1	.	TRBJ1-6	.	CASNTTETQGGGVPLHF	TGTGCCAGCAACACCACCGAAACACAGGGAGGGGGGGTACCCCTCCACTTT
TRBV20-1	many	TRBJ2-3	TRBD2	CSDSGGEVSTDTQYF	TGCAGTGACAGCGGGGGGGAAGTTTCCACAGATACGCAGTATTTT
TRBV12-3/TRBV12-4	many	TRBJ2-3	.	CASSRGQLDTQYF	TGTGCCAGCAGCCGAGGCCAGCTAGATACGCAGTATTTT
TRBV29-1	.	TRBJ2-3	.	CSVSTPGSTDTQYF	TGCAGCGTCAGCACCCCTGGCAGCACAGATACGCAGTATTTT
TRBV20-1	.	TRBJ1-6	TRBD1	CSAVRDRANSPLHF	TGCAGTGCTGTCCGGGACAGGGCTAATTCACCCCTCCACTTT